This T cell receptor beta chain appears in the sequencing data of a study of blood T cell repertoires in COVID-19 (dated by TCRdb to about 2020). In the study overall: Samples covering the acute and convalescent phases of COVID-19 were provided by collaborators in the United States, Italy and Spain. Samples were obtained from the ongoing ImmuneRACE study (first 160 participants) and from roughly 1,300 subjects provided by 6 global collaborators. The sample metadata nearly always contained a de-identified subject ID, COVID-19 status, age in years and sex. The prospective study material was composed of cDNA or gDNA derived from T cells, B-cell-depleted T cells, or PBMCs. The dataset comprised deeply sampled blood TCRbeta repertoires from subjects exposed to, actively infected with, or recovered from COVID-19. HLA class I and class II types, where available, came from metadata supplied by the sample provider rather than from assay-based typing. The repertoires were released in a freely available public database intended as a resource for research on the immune response to SARS-CoV-2.

CDR1 LNHDA and CDR2 SQIVND were looked up in the germline V gene (reference sequence). From the cysteine through the phenylalanine, the CDR3 covers 15 amino acids. Only CDR3 DNA remains: 45 bases, in frame from the first base. Compared with germline, V lacks 5 bases and J lacks 3 bases; bases without a gene match: 8. TCRbeta CDR3 regions were amplified from genomic DNA by means of the immunoSEQ Assay, a bias-controlled multiplex PCR. As for the authors' bioinformatics: Within the assay, amplification of reference gene primers was used to estimate how many nucleated cells each sample contained. To quantify the absolute abundance of each unique TCRbeta CDR3 rearrangement, sequence reads were collapsed and filtered. For each sample, productive Simpson clonality was calculated by taking the square root of Simpson's diversity index across productive rearrangements. What TCRdb holds here is the immuneACCESS table cut down to in-frame rearrangements. Part of the clones is not present; checked against another copy, under half of the missing clones reflect an unresolved V gene, and the others are unexplained. D and trimming were read from the DNA, whereas the V and J calls and clone size are those reported in that table. The sample contains 95,000 to 150,000 clones, roughly 85% of them found a single time. The ten top clones hold around 4.7% of the sample.

Collaborating institutions collected whole blood in K2EDTA tubes following their own protocols. For TCRbeta analysis, collaborator samples were shipped as frozen whole blood, as isolated PBMCs, or as DNA extracted from either sample type. Overall results and qualifications from the work: How much clinical and demographic metadata was included differed by source and by participant, and the metadata was provided uncurated.

To note about this clone: Its recognized antigen is unknown. No base qualities exist here, and no much larger clone lies one base off it.

The receptor chain draws on TRBV19 and TRBJ2-7; TRBD1 agrees with 9 junctional bases. This clonotype was sampled from a man aged 40-50 years with acute or convalescent COVID-19. Sequencing input: peripheral blood. The CDR3 protein: CASSLGGTGIYEQYF. The DNA sequence is given as TGTGCCAGTAGTCTCGGCGGGACAGGGATCTACGAGCAGTACTTC. Where the CDR3 stops, the reference TRBV19 and TRBJ2-7 genes take over; the full variable domain is DGGITQSPKYLFRKEGQNVTLSCEQNLNHDAMYWYRQDPGQGLRLIYYSQIVNDFQKGDIAEGYSVSREKKESFPLTVTSAQKNPTAFYLCASSLGGTGIYEQYFGPGTRLTVT.